The T cell receptor (beta chain) described here comes from a study of T cell responses to AZD1222 COVID-19 vaccine. About the research overall: Both about-4-week and about-12-week second-dose recipients were combined.

Assay used: immunoSEQ multiplex PCR; TCRdb lists only in-frame clones, some missing. The sample consists of some 100,000 clones, around 84% of them appearing once. Study-level findings and limits: There were vaccine-associated CD4 TCRs across spike, dominant at 160-218 and 743-854. At study baseline, merely a handful of AZD1222 recipients were seropositive. Most donors were white British and more were female, and clonal diversity was possibly underestimated.

This clone showed up just once. The target antigen is unknown. Losses at the gene ends were 2 bases for V and 6 bases for J; bases not matched to a gene: 8. Looked up from germline, CDR1 is MNHEY and CDR2 is SVGEGT. CDR3 length: 16 residues. J is TRBJ1-5 and V is TRBV6-2 or TRBV6-3; 9 nucleotides line up with TRBD1. The sequence came from an adult in good health. This specimen consisted of peripheral blood, obtained on day 0 of AZD1222 vaccination. CDR3 nucleotides: TGTGCCAGCAGTTACGTCGACAGGGGGGCCGGTCAGCCCCAGCATTTT. Protein: CASSYVDRGAGQPQHF.